The 11 T cell receptor beta chains below all came from one sample that was sequenced in a study of cytomegalovirus exposure and HLA in healthy donors. This PCR relied on a set of 60 Vbeta primers and 13 Jbeta primers. The protocol was immunoSEQ multiplex PCR, while the TCRdb copy is restricted to in-frame clones and leaves out a portion. The sample holds about 160,000 clones, approximately 88% seen once. Sequencing was done on a sample of PBMCs. The receptors originated from a woman aged 30 to 39 in good health and CMV-seronegative.

V usage is TRBV9 and J usage is TRBJ2-2; no clear D. With 0 bases removed from V and 4 bases from J, the gap between germline ends came to 7 bases. The CDR3 runs 14 residues. Germline V gives CDR1 SGDLS, CDR2 YYNGEE. CDR3 nucleotide sequence: TGTGCCAGCAGCGTAGGTGGTAGCACCGGGGAGCTGTTTTTT. Its translation: CASSVGGSTGELFF. Looking up the rest from reference TRBV9 and TRBJ2-2 gives the full variable domain: DSGVTQTPKHLITATGQRVTLRCSPRSGDLSVYWYQQSLDQGLQFLIQYYNGEERAKGNILERFSAQQFPDLHSELNLSSLELGDSALYFCASSVGGSTGELFFGEGSRLTVL.

The chain recombines TRBV2 with TRBJ2-7, with 8 positions matching TRBD1. V was clipped by 5 bases and J by 5 bases; unmatched bases: 5. The CDR3 is made up of 13 amino acids. Germline V CDR1 and CDR2: SNHLY, FYNNEI. The CDR3 region has the DNA TGTGCCAGCAGTAACGACAGGGGCCACGAGCAGTACTTC. Translating gives CASSNDRGHEQYF.

This chain uses TRBV30 with TRBJ1-1; D unclear. This CDR3 has 13 amino acids. Trimming pared 4 bases from V and 0 bases from J, leaving 9 bases between. The V gene's germline CDR1 is GTSNPN and CDR2 SVGIG (reference sequence). DNA of the CDR3: TGTGCCTGGAATCCGGTTTTGAACACTGAAGCTTTCTTT. Translation: CAWNPVLNTEAFF.

About this clone itself: Germline and junction disagree at one end, which may indicate a read error. This sequence joins TRBV27 and TRBJ2-7, with TRBD2 identical over 10 bases. The CDR3 is 12 amino acids. The germline V gene has CDR1 MNHEY and CDR2 SMNVEV (reference sequence). The CDR3 region is CATGYGLAVVHF. Here the CDR3 DNA reads TGTGCCACAGGATACGGACTAGCGGTAGTGCACTTC.

V usage is TRBV6-6 and J usage is TRBJ2-7; possible D gene TRBD2, 7 bases. Germline V gene lookup returns CDR1 MNHNY and CDR2 SVGAGI (reference sequence). The CDR3 loop spans 15 amino acids. The ends were cut back, 7 bases at V and 5 bases at J, with 21 bases in the middle. CDR3 residues: CASTKGGAAGDEQYF. Here the CDR3 DNA reads TGTGCCAGCACCAAGGGGGGGGCTGCTGGGGACGAGCAGTACTTC.

The V gene is TRBV13, the J gene TRBJ2-1, with D uncertain. Germline V CDR1 and CDR2: PRHDT, FYEKMQ (reference sequence). This CDR3 has 15 residues. V dropped 5 bases and J dropped 6 bases, with 17 bases sitting between them. The CDR3 coding sequence is TGTGCCAGCAGCCAGCGACCCCCAAAGGCCAATGAGCAGTTCTTC. The encoded protein is CASSQRPPKANEQFF.

J is TRBJ2-2 and V is TRBV28; 8 nucleotides agree with TRBD1. After removal of 6 bases from V and 3 bases from J, the junction contained 6 bases not matched to a gene. Germline CDR1 reads MDHEN; CDR2 reads SYDVKM. The CDR3 loop spans 15 amino acids. CDR3 bases: TGTGCCAGCAGGCGACAGGGGCGGTACACCGGGGAGCTGTTTTTT. Its translation is CASRRQGRYTGELFF.

This clone was counted once. This chain links TRBV6-4 with TRBJ1-1, with D possibly being TRBD1 (6 bases). V shed 6 bases and J shed 4 bases, with 15 bases lying between them. The germline V gene encodes CDR1 MRHNA and CDR2 SNTAGT. The CDR3 has 14 amino acids. CDR3 residues: CASRKEQGFTEAFF. DNA of the CDR3: TGTGCCAGCAGAAAGGAACAGGGTTTCACTGAAGCTTTCTTT.

The genes are TRBV19 and TRBJ1-6; 9 nucleotides align to TRBD1. Germline CDR1 reads LNHDA; CDR2 reads SQIVND (reference sequence). V lost 7 bases to trimming and J lost 7 bases; unmatched junction nucleotides: 14. The CDR3 covers 17 residues. CDR3 protein: CASTTQGQGIRNSPLHF. The DNA of the CDR3 is TGTGCCAGTACCACCCAGGGACAGGGCATACGGAATTCACCCCTCCACTTT.

The chain carries TRBV27 and TRBJ1-4; D is uncertain. CDR3 size: 13 residues. CDR1 and CDR2 from the germline V gene are MNHEY and SMNVEV (reference sequence). V lost 9 bases, J lost 8 bases, and 16 bases lay in between. The CDR3 bases are TGTGCCAGGGAGATTCTTCGAGGAGAAAAACTGTTTTTT. It encodes CAREILRGEKLFF. Variable domain in full (rest from reference TRBV27 and TRBJ1-4): EAQVTQNPRYLITVTGKKLTVTCSQNMNHEYMSWYRQDPGLGLRQIYYSMNVEVTDKGDVPEGYKVSRKEKRNFPLILESPSPNQTSLYFCAREILRGEKLFFGSGTQLSVL.

Notes on this clone: At one end the junction does not follow the germline gene, possibly because of a read error. This chain connects TRBV7-9 to TRBJ1-1, with 7 bases identical to TRBD1. The CDR3 has 12 residues. Germline V gene lookup returns CDR1 SEHNR and CDR2 FQNEAQ (reference sequence). CDR3 residues: CSSSPRTGEAFF. Here the CDR3 DNA reads TGTTCCAGCAGCCCCAGGACAGGCGAAGCTTTCTTT.